A selection of T cell receptor beta chains follows, all from one sample in a study of T-cell reconstitution after alpha-beta-depleted transplantation in children. TCRdb passed the PCR reads through MiXCR, listing each CDR3 protein once. The sample records roughly 340,000 distinct CDR3 sequences, around 15% being singletons. The input for sequencing was PBMCs, mostly from graft donor cells, taken 360 days after TCRalphabeta/CD19-depleted stem cell transplant. All receptors derive from a male patient between 2 and 10 years old who had a stem cell transplant for acute lymphoblastic leukemia, so the T cells may come from the graft donor. The CDR3 runs from the conserved cysteine through the conserved F or W. A D gene is named only where the DNA matches it firmly. Clone size is shown for a subset of rows, as once, few, many or a class of expanded clone.

cdr3_nt: TGTGCCAGCAGCTTTGGCCGCGCGCAAGTCCGGCCCTACGAGCAGTACTTC
cdr3_aa: CASSFGRAQVRPYEQYF
d_call: .
clone_size: .
v_call: TRBV7-2
j_call: TRBJ2-7

cdr3_nt: TGTGCCAGCAGTTTTGGGGGGCGAAGATCTGGAAACACCATATATTTT
cdr3_aa: CASSFGGRRSGNTIYF
d_call: .
clone_size: many
v_call: TRBV6-5
j_call: TRBJ1-3

cdr3_nt: TGTGCCAGCAGTTCGGTCCCGAACACTGAAGCTTTCTTT
cdr3_aa: CASSSVPNTEAFF
d_call: .
clone_size: few
v_call: TRBV27
j_call: TRBJ1-1

cdr3_nt: TGCAGTGCTTACGCTCTCACGGGGGACTCACCCCTCCACTTT
cdr3_aa: CSAYALTGDSPLHF
d_call: .
clone_size: many
v_call: TRBV20-1
j_call: TRBJ1-6

cdr3_nt: TGCAGCGTCTCGGGTCAACATATGAACACTGAAGCTTTCTTT
cdr3_aa: CSVSGQHMNTEAFF
d_call: .
clone_size: .
v_call: TRBV29-1
j_call: TRBJ1-1

cdr3_nt: TGTGCCAGCAGCTCTTTACCGGGACTCAGGAACACCGGGGAGCTGTTTTTT
cdr3_aa: CASSSLPGLRNTGELFF
d_call: .
clone_size: many
v_call: TRBV7-3
j_call: TRBJ2-2

cdr3_nt: TGTGCCAGCAGTGAACAGCCCGGGACAGGAAACAGCACAGATACGCAGTATTTT
cdr3_aa: CASSEQPGTGNSTDTQYF
d_call: TRBD1
clone_size: .
v_call: TRBV25-1
j_call: TRBJ2-3

cdr3_nt: TGTGCCAGCAGTGAATTTAGGACAGGGAATCAGCCCCAGCATTTT
cdr3_aa: CASSEFRTGNQPQHF
d_call: TRBD1
clone_size: few
v_call: TRBV2
j_call: TRBJ1-5

cdr3_nt: TGTGCCAGCAGTTACTTAGGTATGAACACTGAAGCTTTCTTT
cdr3_aa: CASSYLGMNTEAFF
d_call: .
clone_size: .
v_call: TRBV6-2/TRBV6-3
j_call: TRBJ1-1

cdr3_nt: TGCGCCAGCAGCTTGGCCAACGAGCAGTACTTC
cdr3_aa: CASSLANEQYF
d_call: .
clone_size: .
v_call: TRBV5-1
j_call: TRBJ2-7

cdr3_nt: TGTGCCTGGGCCGGTCAAGAGACCCAGTACTTC
cdr3_aa: CAWAGQETQYF
d_call: .
clone_size: few
v_call: TRBV30
j_call: TRBJ2-5

cdr3_nt: TGTGCCAGCAAGGCGGGACAGGGTTTCTACGAGCAGTACTTC
cdr3_aa: CASKAGQGFYEQYF
d_call: TRBD1
clone_size: .
v_call: TRBV2
j_call: TRBJ2-7

cdr3_nt: TGTGCCAGCAGCTTACGGACTAGCGGGAGCGGTGGGGAGCTGTTTTTT
cdr3_aa: CASSLRTSGSGGELFF
d_call: TRBD2
clone_size: .
v_call: TRBV7-2
j_call: TRBJ2-2

cdr3_nt: TGCAGTGCCCTTGCCAGCGAGGGCGAAAAACTGTTTTTT
cdr3_aa: CSALASEGEKLFF
d_call: .
clone_size: .
v_call: TRBV20-1
j_call: TRBJ1-4

cdr3_nt: TGTGCCACCAGCAGAGGAGGGGGGACCTACGAGCAGTACTTC
cdr3_aa: CATSRGGGTYEQYF
d_call: .
clone_size: few
v_call: TRBV15
j_call: TRBJ2-7

cdr3_nt: TGTGCCAGTAGTATAGCGGGAAACGGGTACACTGAAGCTTTCTTT
cdr3_aa: CASSIAGNGYTEAFF
d_call: .
clone_size: .
v_call: TRBV19
j_call: TRBJ1-1

cdr3_nt: TGTGCCAGCAGTCCTCCTCCCAACGGAGATACGCAGTATTTT
cdr3_aa: CASSPPPNGDTQYF
d_call: .
clone_size: few
v_call: TRBV28
j_call: TRBJ2-3

cdr3_nt: TGCGCCAGCAGCCAAGGGTCCAGGAGTAATGAAAAACTGTTTTTT
cdr3_aa: CASSQGSRSNEKLFF
d_call: .
clone_size: .
v_call: TRBV4-1
j_call: TRBJ1-4

cdr3_nt: TGTGCCACCAGCAGCCTCCCACAGGGTTGGGAGAACACTGAAGCTTTCTTT
cdr3_aa: CATSSLPQGWENTEAFF
d_call: .
clone_size: few
v_call: TRBV15
j_call: TRBJ1-1

cdr3_nt: TGCAGTGCTACCGGGGACAGGGGGGACAATGAGCAGTTCTTC
cdr3_aa: CSATGDRGDNEQFF
d_call: TRBD1
clone_size: few
v_call: TRBV20-1
j_call: TRBJ2-1

cdr3_nt: TGTGCCAGCAGCTTAGCCAGGAAAGCGGGCGGGGAGCTGTTTTTT
cdr3_aa: CASSLARKAGGELFF
d_call: .
clone_size: many
v_call: TRBV11-2
j_call: TRBJ2-2

cdr3_nt: TGTGCCAGCAGCCAAGTATCAGGTCGTGAAGCTTTCTTT
cdr3_aa: CASSQVSGREAFF
d_call: .
clone_size: few
v_call: TRBV3-1
j_call: TRBJ1-1

cdr3_nt: TGTGCCAGCAGTCTCACTAGTGGGATCGACAATGAGCAGTTCTTC
cdr3_aa: CASSLTSGIDNEQFF
d_call: .
clone_size: many
v_call: TRBV27
j_call: TRBJ2-1

cdr3_nt: TGTGCCAGCAGTCTAGCGGGAGTTCTGGGTGTGCAGTACTTC
cdr3_aa: CASSLAGVLGVQYF
d_call: TRBD2
clone_size: few
v_call: TRBV7-2
j_call: TRBJ2-7

cdr3_nt: TGTGCCACCTCCGGGACGACGAACACCGGGGAGCTGTTTTTT
cdr3_aa: CATSGTTNTGELFF
d_call: .
clone_size: few
v_call: TRBV10-3
j_call: TRBJ2-2

cdr3_nt: TGTGCCAGCAGTTTAAACGGCAACAATGAGCAGTTCTTC
cdr3_aa: CASSLNGNNEQFF
d_call: .
clone_size: many
v_call: TRBV27
j_call: TRBJ2-1

cdr3_nt: TGTGCCAGCAGTTCACCTCCGGGCGCGATTCCCCATAATGAGCAGTTCTTC
cdr3_aa: CASSSPPGAIPHNEQFF
d_call: .
clone_size: many
v_call: TRBV12-3/TRBV12-4
j_call: TRBJ2-1

cdr3_nt: TGTGCCAGCAGAGGAGACAGGGGATTGTCCTACGAGCAGTACTTC
cdr3_aa: CASRGDRGLSYEQYF
d_call: TRBD1
clone_size: few
v_call: TRBV7-9
j_call: TRBJ2-7

cdr3_nt: TGTGCCAGCAGCCCCCAGACTCTACCGCTATGGGAGCAGTACTTC
cdr3_aa: CASSPQTLPLWEQYF
d_call: .
clone_size: .
v_call: TRBV11-2
j_call: TRBJ2-7

cdr3_nt: TGTGCCAGCAGTTTCAATAGGGGGACTCATTTGAGGGAGCAGTACTTC
cdr3_aa: CASSFNRGTHLREQYF
d_call: .
clone_size: few
v_call: TRBV27
j_call: TRBJ2-7

cdr3_nt: TGCGCCAGCAACGACCAACTCCAAGAGACCCAGCACTTC
cdr3_aa: CASNDQLQETQHF
d_call: .
clone_size: .
v_call: TRBV5-1
j_call: TRBJ2-5

cdr3_nt: TGTGCCAGCAGCTTAATGAGGTTGGAGAACACCGGGGAGCTGTTTTTT
cdr3_aa: CASSLMRLENTGELFF
d_call: .
clone_size: .
v_call: TRBV7-2
j_call: TRBJ2-2

cdr3_nt: TGTGCCAGCAGCGCCCACACCGGGGAGCTGTTTTTT
cdr3_aa: CASSAHTGELFF
d_call: .
clone_size: few
v_call: TRBV9
j_call: TRBJ2-2

cdr3_nt: TGTGCCAGCAGTTCCTGGACTTCAGAAGAGACCCAGTACTTC
cdr3_aa: CASSSWTSEETQYF
d_call: .
clone_size: few
v_call: TRBV28
j_call: TRBJ2-5

cdr3_nt: TGTGCCAGCAGTGCAGGGGGGCCTGGAAACACCATATATTTT
cdr3_aa: CASSAGGPGNTIYF
d_call: TRBD1
clone_size: few
v_call: TRBV12-3/TRBV12-4
j_call: TRBJ1-3

cdr3_nt: TGTGCCAGCGGAGGGGGGACAGGGTCCCCTCATTCTGCGCAGTATTTT
cdr3_aa: CASGGGTGSPHSAQYF
d_call: TRBD1
clone_size: many
v_call: TRBV28
j_call: TRBJ2-3

cdr3_nt: TGCAGTGCTAGAGATAAATGGCGGGAGACCGGGGAGCTGTTTTTT
cdr3_aa: CSARDKWRETGELFF
d_call: TRBD2
clone_size: few
v_call: TRBV20-1
j_call: TRBJ2-2

cdr3_nt: TGTGCCAGCAGTCTCGTTCAGGTCCGCAATCAGCCCCAGCATTTT
cdr3_aa: CASSLVQVRNQPQHF
d_call: .
clone_size: .
v_call: TRBV12-3/TRBV12-4
j_call: TRBJ1-5

cdr3_nt: TGTGCCAGCCGTCAGGACAGTTCCTACGAGCAGTACTTC
cdr3_aa: CASRQDSSYEQYF
d_call: .
clone_size: many
v_call: TRBV2
j_call: TRBJ2-7

cdr3_nt: TGCGCCAGCAGCGGTGGACAGGGGAGTGGCCTAGGCACTGAAGCTTTCTTT
cdr3_aa: CASSGGQGSGLGTEAFF
d_call: TRBD1
clone_size: many
v_call: TRBV5-1
j_call: TRBJ1-1

cdr3_nt: TGTGCCAGCAGTGAAGACTCGCGGGAAGACTTC
cdr3_aa: CASSEDSREDF
d_call: .
clone_size: few
v_call: TRBV6-1
j_call: TRBJ2-1

cdr3_nt: TGTGCCAGCAGTCTAAAATACAGGGCAAACGGGTACAATGAGCAGTTCTTC
cdr3_aa: CASSLKYRANGYNEQFF
d_call: .
clone_size: few
v_call: TRBV12-3/TRBV12-4
j_call: TRBJ2-1

cdr3_nt: TGCAGTGCCATAGGGGCGGGACTAGCGGATCAAGAGACCCAGTACTTC
cdr3_aa: CSAIGAGLADQETQYF
d_call: TRBD2
clone_size: .
v_call: TRBV20-1
j_call: TRBJ2-5

cdr3_nt: TGCGCCAGCAGAACCGGGACAGGGGGCAATGAGCAGTTCTTC
cdr3_aa: CASRTGTGGNEQFF
d_call: TRBD1
clone_size: once
v_call: TRBV5-1
j_call: TRBJ2-1

cdr3_nt: TGCAGCGTTGGGGCAAGGCGAGAGACCCAGTACTTC
cdr3_aa: CSVGARRETQYF
d_call: .
clone_size: many
v_call: TRBV29-1
j_call: TRBJ2-5

cdr3_nt: TGCAGCGCTAGGAATCAGGGGGGTCCGGAAAAACTGTTTTTT
cdr3_aa: CSARNQGGPEKLFF
d_call: TRBD1
clone_size: .
v_call: TRBV20-1
j_call: TRBJ1-4

cdr3_nt: TGTGCCAGCACTCCTGGGTGGCCCACAGATACGCAGTATTTT
cdr3_aa: CASTPGWPTDTQYF
d_call: .
clone_size: .
v_call: TRBV27
j_call: TRBJ2-3

cdr3_nt: TGTGCCAGCAGAAGAGGGAACACCGGGGAGCTGTTTTTT
cdr3_aa: CASRRGNTGELFF
d_call: .
clone_size: .
v_call: TRBV6-2/TRBV6-3
j_call: TRBJ2-2

cdr3_nt: TGTGCCAGCAGCTTAACGCTAGCGGGAAACATTCAGTACTTC
cdr3_aa: CASSLTLAGNIQYF
d_call: TRBD2
clone_size: .
v_call: TRBV7-2
j_call: TRBJ2-4

cdr3_nt: TGCGCCAGCAGCAGAGGCCAGGCAGACAATGAGCAGTTCTTC
cdr3_aa: CASSRGQADNEQFF
d_call: .
clone_size: few
v_call: TRBV5-1
j_call: TRBJ2-1

cdr3_nt: TGTGCCAGCAGCCCCTTAGGGGATCAGCCCCAGCATTTT
cdr3_aa: CASSPLGDQPQHF
d_call: .
clone_size: many
v_call: TRBV4-2
j_call: TRBJ1-5

cdr3_nt: TGTGCCAGCAGTTCTACTAGCGGGGGTGCAGATACGCAGTATTTT
cdr3_aa: CASSSTSGGADTQYF
d_call: TRBD2
clone_size: .
v_call: TRBV12-3/TRBV12-4
j_call: TRBJ2-3

cdr3_nt: TGTGCCAGCAGCGTAGACCCCGCAGGGGTAGGGGCTTTCTTT
cdr3_aa: CASSVDPAGVGAFF
d_call: .
clone_size: .
v_call: TRBV9
j_call: TRBJ1-1

cdr3_nt: TGCAGCGTTGTACTCACCGGGGAGCTGTTTTTT
cdr3_aa: CSVVLTGELFF
d_call: .
clone_size: many
v_call: TRBV29-1
j_call: TRBJ2-2

cdr3_nt: TGCAGCGTTGAAGATAATGCGGGGTACGAGCAGTACTTC
cdr3_aa: CSVEDNAGYEQYF
d_call: .
clone_size: many
v_call: TRBV29-1
j_call: TRBJ2-7

cdr3_nt: TGTGCCAGCAGCTTAAGGCCCACACAGGGGGCGCGAGGTCTAGGGCTTTACGAGCAGTACTTC
cdr3_aa: CASSLRPTQGARGLGLYEQYF
d_call: TRBD1
clone_size: .
v_call: TRBV7-3
j_call: TRBJ2-7

cdr3_nt: TGTGCCAGCAGCCTGGGACGGAACAGCAATGAGCAGTTCTTC
cdr3_aa: CASSLGRNSNEQFF
d_call: .
clone_size: many
v_call: TRBV7-3
j_call: TRBJ2-1

cdr3_nt: TGTGCCAGCAGTTATTCGGGACCCTACAATGAGCAGTTCTTC
cdr3_aa: CASSYSGPYNEQFF
d_call: .
clone_size: few
v_call: TRBV12-3/TRBV12-4
j_call: TRBJ2-1

cdr3_nt: TGTGCCAGCAGCCCTACGAACAGAATGAACACTGAAGCTTTCTTT
cdr3_aa: CASSPTNRMNTEAFF
d_call: .
clone_size: many
v_call: TRBV7-6
j_call: TRBJ1-1

cdr3_nt: TGTGCCAGCAGCTCCGACAGGGGAGTTCCAGATACGCAGTATTTT
cdr3_aa: CASSSDRGVPDTQYF
d_call: TRBD1
clone_size: few
v_call: TRBV12-3/TRBV12-4
j_call: TRBJ2-3